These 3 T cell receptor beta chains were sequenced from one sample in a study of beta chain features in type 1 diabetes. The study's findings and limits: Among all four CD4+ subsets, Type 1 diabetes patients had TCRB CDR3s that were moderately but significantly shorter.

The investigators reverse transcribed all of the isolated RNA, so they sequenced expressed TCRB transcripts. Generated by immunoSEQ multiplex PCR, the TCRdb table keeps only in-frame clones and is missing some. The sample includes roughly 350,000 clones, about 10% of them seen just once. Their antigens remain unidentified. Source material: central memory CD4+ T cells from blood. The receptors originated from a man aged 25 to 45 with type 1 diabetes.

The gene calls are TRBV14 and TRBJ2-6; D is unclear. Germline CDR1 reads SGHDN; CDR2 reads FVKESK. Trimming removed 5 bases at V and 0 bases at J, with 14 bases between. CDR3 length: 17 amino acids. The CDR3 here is CASSSRPGRSGANVLTF. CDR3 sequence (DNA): TGTGCCAGCAGCTCCCGTCCAGGCCGCTCTGGGGCCAACGTCCTGACTTTC.

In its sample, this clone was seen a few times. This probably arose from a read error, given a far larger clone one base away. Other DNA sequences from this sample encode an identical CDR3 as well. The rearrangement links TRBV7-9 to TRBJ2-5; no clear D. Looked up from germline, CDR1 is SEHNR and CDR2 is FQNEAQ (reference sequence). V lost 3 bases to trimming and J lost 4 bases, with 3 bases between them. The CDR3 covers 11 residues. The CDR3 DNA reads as TGTGCCAGCAGCTTTGGAGAGACCCAGTACTTC. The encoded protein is CASSFGETQYF. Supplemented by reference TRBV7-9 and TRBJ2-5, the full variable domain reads DTGVSQNPRHKITKRGQNVTFRCDPISEHNRLYWYRQTLGQGPEFLTYFQNEAQLEKSRLLSDRFSAERPKGSFSTLEIQRTEQGDSAMYLCASSFGETQYFGPGTRLLVL.

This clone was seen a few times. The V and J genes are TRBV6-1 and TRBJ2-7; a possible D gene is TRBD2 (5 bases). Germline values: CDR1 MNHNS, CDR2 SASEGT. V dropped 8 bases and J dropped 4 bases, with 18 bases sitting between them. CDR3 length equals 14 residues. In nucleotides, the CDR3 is TGTGCCAGCTTCGGGGTCCCGACTAATTACGAGCAGTACTTC. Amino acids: CASFGVPTNYEQYF.